This T cell receptor beta chain was recovered during a study of cytomegalovirus exposure and HLA in healthy donors. Study as a whole: From HLA-typed donors, an early data release held 70 million to 95 million unique TCRs. Study-level results: Some public TCRs appeared in many individuals, while most sequences were rare. Per published reports, the classifier diagnosed cytomegalovirus status with high specificity and sensitivity.

The PCR used 60 Vbeta and 13 Jbeta primers. Profiling relied on immunoSEQ multiplex PCR, and the TCRdb table lists in-frame clones only, not all of them. The table shows about 210,000 clones, with about 85% occurring only once. Details on this clone: What it binds is not known.

The sample comprised PBMCs. This clonotype was obtained from a girl aged 2 to 9 in good health and CMV-seronegative.

CDR3 loop: CASSLVPAGGGNTGELFF. The CDR3 DNA follows: TGTGCCAGCAGCTTAGTTCCAGCGGGAGGGGGGAACACCGGGGAGCTGTTTTTT. The rearrangement links TRBV7-7 to TRBJ2-2, with TRBD2 matching 10 bases. Germline trimming cut 1 base from V and 1 base from J; bases unmatched to any gene: 6. The CDR3 runs to 18 residues. Germline V gene data show CDR1 as SSHAT and CDR2 as FNYEAQ (reference sequence).